This T cell receptor (beta chain) appears in the sequencing data of a study of T cells after yellow fever vaccination. General study points: Although most clonotypes did not, a small share appeared in both CD4 and CD8 compartments.

TCRdb reprocessed the 5' RACE reads via MiXCR and lists one record per CDR3 protein. The top ten clones hold under 30% of a sample with about 85,000 distinct CDR3 sequences, about an eighth of them seen once. Trimming removed 0 bases from V and 7 bases from J; junction bases left unmatched: 2. Germline assignment: CDR1 LGHNA and CDR2 YNFKEQ. The CDR3 contains 15 residues. The TCR sequence derives from a man aged 18 to 30 who received the YFV17D yellow fever vaccine. This chain joins TRBV4-2 and TRBJ1-4; 10 bases are a match to TRBD1. Sample: CD8+ T cells not binding an NS4B(214-222) dextramer, sorted from PBMCs, taken 21 days after the first yellow fever vaccination. CDR3 amino acids: CASSQDGDRGEKLFF. The CDR3 DNA reads TGTGCCAGCAGCCAAGACGGGGACAGGGGTGAAAAACTGTTTTTT.